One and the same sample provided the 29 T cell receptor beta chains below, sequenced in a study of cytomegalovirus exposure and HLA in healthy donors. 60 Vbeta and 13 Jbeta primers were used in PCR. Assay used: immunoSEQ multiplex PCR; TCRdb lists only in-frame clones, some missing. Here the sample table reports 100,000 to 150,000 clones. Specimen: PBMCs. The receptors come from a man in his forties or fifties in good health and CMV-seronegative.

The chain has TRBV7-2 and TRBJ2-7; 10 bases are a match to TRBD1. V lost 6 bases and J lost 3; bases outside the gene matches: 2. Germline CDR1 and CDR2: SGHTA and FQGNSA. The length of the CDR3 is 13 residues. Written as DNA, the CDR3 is TGTGCCAGCAGTCGGGACAGGGGCTACGAGCAGTACTTC. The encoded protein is CASSRDRGYEQYF.

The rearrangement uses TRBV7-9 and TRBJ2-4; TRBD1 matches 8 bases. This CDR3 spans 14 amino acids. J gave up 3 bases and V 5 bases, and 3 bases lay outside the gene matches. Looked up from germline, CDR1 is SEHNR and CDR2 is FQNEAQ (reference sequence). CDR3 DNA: TGTGCCAGCAGCGGACAGGGCGTCAAAAACATTCAGTACTTC. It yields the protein CASSGQGVKNIQYF.

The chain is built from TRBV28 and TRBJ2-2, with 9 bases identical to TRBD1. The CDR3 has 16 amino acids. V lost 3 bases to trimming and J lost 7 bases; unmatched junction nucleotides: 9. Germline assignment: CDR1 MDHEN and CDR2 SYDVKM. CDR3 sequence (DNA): TGTGCCAGCAGTTTTTCACGGACAGGGGTCATCGGGGAGCTGTTTTTT. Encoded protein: CASSFSRTGVIGELFF.

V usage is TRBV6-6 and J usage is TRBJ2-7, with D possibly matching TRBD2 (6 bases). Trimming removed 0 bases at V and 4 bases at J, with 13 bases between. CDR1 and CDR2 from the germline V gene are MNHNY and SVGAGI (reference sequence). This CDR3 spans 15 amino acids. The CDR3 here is CASSYSRRENYEQYF. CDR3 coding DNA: TGTGCCAGCAGTTACTCGAGGCGGGAAAATTACGAGCAGTACTTC.

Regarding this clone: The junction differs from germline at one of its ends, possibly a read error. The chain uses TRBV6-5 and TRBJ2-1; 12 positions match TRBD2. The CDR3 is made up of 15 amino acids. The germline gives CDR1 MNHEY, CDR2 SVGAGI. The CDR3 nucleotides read TGTGCCAGCAGACCCGGGACTAGCGGGTACAATGAGCGGTTCTTC. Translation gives CASRPGTSGYNERFF.

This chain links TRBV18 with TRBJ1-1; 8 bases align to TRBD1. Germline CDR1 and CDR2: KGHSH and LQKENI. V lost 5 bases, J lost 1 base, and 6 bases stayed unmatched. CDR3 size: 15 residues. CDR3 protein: CASSSYRGGNTEAFF. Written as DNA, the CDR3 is TGTGCCAGCTCATCCTACAGGGGGGGGAACACTGAAGCTTTCTTT.

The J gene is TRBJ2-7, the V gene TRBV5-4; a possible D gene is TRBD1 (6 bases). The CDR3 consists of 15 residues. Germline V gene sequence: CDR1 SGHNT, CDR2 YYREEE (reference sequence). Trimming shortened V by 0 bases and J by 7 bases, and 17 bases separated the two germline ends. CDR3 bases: TGTGCCAGCAGCTTGGAAACAGGGTACGGGTGGGAGCAGTACTTC. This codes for CASSLETGYGWEQYF.

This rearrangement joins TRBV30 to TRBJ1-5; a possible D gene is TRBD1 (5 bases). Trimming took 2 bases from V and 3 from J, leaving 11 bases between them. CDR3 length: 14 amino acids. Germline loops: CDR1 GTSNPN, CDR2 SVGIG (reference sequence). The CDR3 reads CAWSTGGPNQPQHF. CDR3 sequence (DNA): TGTGCCTGGAGTACCGGGGGACCCAATCAGCCCCAGCATTTT.

The CDR3 is CASSLPNDRGGRGYTF. In DNA, the CDR3 is TGTGCCAGCAGCTTACCGAACGACAGGGGCGGAAGGGGCTACACCTTC. J is TRBJ1-2 and V is TRBV7-2; 8 bases line up with TRBD1. J gave up 8 bases and V 2 bases, and 13 bases lay outside the gene matches. The CDR3 has 16 residues. In germline, CDR1 is SGHTA, CDR2 FQGNSA.

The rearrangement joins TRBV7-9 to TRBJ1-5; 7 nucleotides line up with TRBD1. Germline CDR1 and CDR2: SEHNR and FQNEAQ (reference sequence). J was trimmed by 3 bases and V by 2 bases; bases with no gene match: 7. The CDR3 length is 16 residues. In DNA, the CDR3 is TGTGCCAGCAGCTTATGGTCGACAGGGATCAATCAGCCCCAGCATTTT. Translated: CASSLWSTGINQPQHF. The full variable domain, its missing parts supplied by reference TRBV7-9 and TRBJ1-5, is DTGVSQNPRHKITKRGQNVTFRCDPISEHNRLYWYRQTLGQGPEFLTYFQNEAQLEKSRLLSDRFSAERPKGSFSTLEIQRTEQGDSAMYLCASSLWSTGINQPQHFGDGTRLSIL.

The CDR3 DNA is TGTGCCAGCAGCCCCGCGCTAGCGGGAGTCCCCGAGCAGTACTTC. Amino acid sequence: CASSPALAGVPEQYF. V usage is TRBV7-9 and J usage is TRBJ2-7; TRBD2 aligns across 10 bases. With V trimmed by 5 bases and J by 6 bases, 10 bases remained unmatched. The CDR3 runs 15 residues. In germline, CDR1 is SEHNR, CDR2 FQNEAQ (reference sequence).

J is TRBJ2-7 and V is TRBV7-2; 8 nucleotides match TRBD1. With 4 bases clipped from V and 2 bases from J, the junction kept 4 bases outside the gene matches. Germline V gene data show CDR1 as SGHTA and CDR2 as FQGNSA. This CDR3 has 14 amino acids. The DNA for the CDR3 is TGTGCCAGCAGCTCGGACAGGGATACCTACGAGCAGTACTTC. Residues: CASSSDRDTYEQYF.

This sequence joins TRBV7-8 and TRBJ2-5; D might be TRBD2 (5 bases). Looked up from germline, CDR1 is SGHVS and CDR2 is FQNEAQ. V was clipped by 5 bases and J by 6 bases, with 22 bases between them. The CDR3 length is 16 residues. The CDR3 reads CASSLLLVRAGQTQYF. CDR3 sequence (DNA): TGTGCCAGCAGCCTCCTCCTCGTGCGGGCGGGTCAGACCCAGTACTTC.

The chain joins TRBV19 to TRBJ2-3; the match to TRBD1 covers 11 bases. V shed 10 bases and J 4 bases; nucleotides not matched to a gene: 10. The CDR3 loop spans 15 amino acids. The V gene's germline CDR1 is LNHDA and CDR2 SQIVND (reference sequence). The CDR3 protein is CATRGGQGAADTQYF. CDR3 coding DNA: TGTGCCACCCGAGGAGGACAGGGGGCGGCAGATACGCAGTATTTT.

CDR3 nucleotides: TGTGCCAGCATGGAGCGGGAGCCCCCCTCCGATGAGCAGTTCTTC. This encodes CASMEREPPSDEQFF. The chain links TRBV2 to TRBJ2-1; 8 bases map to TRBD2. The CDR3 has 15 amino acids. The trim removed 7 bases at V and 8 bases at J, leaving 13 bases unmatched. CDR1 is SNHLY and CDR2 is FYNNEI in the germline V gene.

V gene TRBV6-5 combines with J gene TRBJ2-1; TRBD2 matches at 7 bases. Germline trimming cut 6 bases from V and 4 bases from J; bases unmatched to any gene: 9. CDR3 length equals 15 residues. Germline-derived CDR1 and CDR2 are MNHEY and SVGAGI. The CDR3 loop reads CASSPASGPYNEQFF. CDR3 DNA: TGTGCCAGCAGCCCCGCTAGCGGACCATACAATGAGCAGTTCTTC.

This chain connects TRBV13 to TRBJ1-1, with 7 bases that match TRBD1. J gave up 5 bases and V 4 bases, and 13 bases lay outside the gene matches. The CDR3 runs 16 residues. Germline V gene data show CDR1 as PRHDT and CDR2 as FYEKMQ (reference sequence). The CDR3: CASSSYRGGIGTEAFF. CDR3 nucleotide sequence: TGTGCCAGCAGCTCGTACAGGGGTGGGATCGGGACTGAAGCTTTCTTT.

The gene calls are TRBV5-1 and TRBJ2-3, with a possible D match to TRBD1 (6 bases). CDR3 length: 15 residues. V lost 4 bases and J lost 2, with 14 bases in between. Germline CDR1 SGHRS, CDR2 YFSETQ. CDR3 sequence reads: CASSNGQSTTDTQYF. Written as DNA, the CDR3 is TGCGCCAGCAGCAACGGACAGTCGACCACAGATACGCAGTATTTT.

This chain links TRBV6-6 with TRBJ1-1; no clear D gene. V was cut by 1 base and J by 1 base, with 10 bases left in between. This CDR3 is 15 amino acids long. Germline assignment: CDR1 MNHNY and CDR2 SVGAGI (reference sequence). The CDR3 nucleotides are TGTGCCAGCAGTTACTACGTTGGAGGGAACACTGAAGCTTTCTTT. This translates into CASSYYVGGNTEAFF.

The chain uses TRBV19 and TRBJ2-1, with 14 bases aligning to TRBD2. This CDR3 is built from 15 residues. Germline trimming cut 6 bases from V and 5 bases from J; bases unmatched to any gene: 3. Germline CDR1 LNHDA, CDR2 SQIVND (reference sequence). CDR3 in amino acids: CASSGGLAGDNEQFF. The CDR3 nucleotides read TGTGCCAGTAGCGGGGGACTAGCGGGGGACAATGAGCAGTTCTTC. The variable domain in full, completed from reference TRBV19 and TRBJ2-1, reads DGGITQSPKYLFRKEGQNVTLSCEQNLNHDAMYWYRQDPGQGLRLIYYSQIVNDFQKGDIAEGYSVSREKKESFPLTVTSAQKNPTAFYLCASSGGLAGDNEQFFGPGTRLTVL.

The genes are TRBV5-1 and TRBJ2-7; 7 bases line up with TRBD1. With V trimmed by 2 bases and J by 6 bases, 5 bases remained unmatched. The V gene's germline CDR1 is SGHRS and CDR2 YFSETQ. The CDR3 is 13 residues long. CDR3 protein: CASSLRQGGEQYF. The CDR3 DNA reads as TGCGCCAGCAGCTTAAGACAGGGCGGCGAGCAGTACTTC.

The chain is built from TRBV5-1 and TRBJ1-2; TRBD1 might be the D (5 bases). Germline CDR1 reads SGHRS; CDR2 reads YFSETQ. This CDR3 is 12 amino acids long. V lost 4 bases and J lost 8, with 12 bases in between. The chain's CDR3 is CASSGGFGGYTF. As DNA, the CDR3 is TGCGCCAGCAGCGGGGGGTTCGGCGGCTACACCTTC.

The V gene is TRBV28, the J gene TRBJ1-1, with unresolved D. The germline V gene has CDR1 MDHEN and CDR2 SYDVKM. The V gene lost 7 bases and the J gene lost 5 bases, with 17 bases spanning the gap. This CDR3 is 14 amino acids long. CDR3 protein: CASNTDGGRTEAFF. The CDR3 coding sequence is TGTGCCAGCAACACGGACGGTGGGAGGACTGAAGCTTTCTTT.

This chain's CDR3 is CASSVWTGNTGELFF. The CDR3 nucleotides read TGTGCCAGCAGCGTATGGACAGGGAACACCGGGGAGCTGTTTTTT. The chain recombines TRBV9 with TRBJ2-2; 7 bases agree with TRBD1. The germline V gene encodes CDR1 SGDLS and CDR2 YYNGEE. The V segment lost 1 base and the J segment 1 base; nucleotides outside the gene matches: 1. The CDR3 is 15 amino acids.

This chain's CDR3 is CASSYSSWSEQYF. The CDR3 DNA reads TGTGCCAGCAGTTACTCCTCCTGGAGCGAGCAGTACTTC. This chain links TRBV6-5 with TRBJ2-5; D gene unclear. Gene TRBJ2-7 matches the end of the DNA better, so the J call may be wrong. The CDR3 is made up of 13 amino acids. From germline, CDR1 is MNHEY and CDR2 SVGAGI.

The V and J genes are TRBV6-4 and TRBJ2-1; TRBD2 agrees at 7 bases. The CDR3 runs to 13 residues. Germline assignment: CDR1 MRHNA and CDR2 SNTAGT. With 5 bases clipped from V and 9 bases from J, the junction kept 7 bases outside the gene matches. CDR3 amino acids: CASSTSREGEQFF. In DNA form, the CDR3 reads TGTGCCAGCAGTACCTCCAGGGAGGGTGAGCAGTTCTTC.

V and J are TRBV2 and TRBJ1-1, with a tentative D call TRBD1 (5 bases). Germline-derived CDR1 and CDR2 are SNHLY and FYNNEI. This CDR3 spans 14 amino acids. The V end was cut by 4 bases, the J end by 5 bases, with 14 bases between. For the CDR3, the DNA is TGTGCCAGCAGTGCTCAGAGGGGAGGAACTGAAGCTTTCTTT. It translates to CASSAQRGGTEAFF.

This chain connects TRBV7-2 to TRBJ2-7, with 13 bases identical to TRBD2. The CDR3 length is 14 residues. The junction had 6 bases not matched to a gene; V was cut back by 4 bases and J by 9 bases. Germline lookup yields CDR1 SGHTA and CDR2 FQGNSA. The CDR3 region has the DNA TGTGCCAGCAGCTCTGGACTAGCGGGAGTGGGGCAGTACTTC. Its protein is CASSSGLAGVGQYF.

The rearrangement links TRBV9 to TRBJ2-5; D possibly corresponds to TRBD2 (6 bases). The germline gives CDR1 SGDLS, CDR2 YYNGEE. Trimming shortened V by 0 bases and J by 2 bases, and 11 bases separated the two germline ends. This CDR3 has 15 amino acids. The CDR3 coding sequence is TGTGCCAGCAGCGTAGTAACGGGAGCTCAAGAGACCCAGTACTTC. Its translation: CASSVVTGAQETQYF.